This T cell receptor beta chain was found in a study of post-analysis software for immune sequencing data. Incorporated into the TCR beta cDNA libraries were unique molecular identifiers, which served to reduce PCR and sequencing biases. MiXCR, run by TCRdb on the PCR reads, gives a single entry per CDR3 protein. Of approximately 730,000 distinct CDR3 sequences listed, about 43% were seen once; the top ten hold over 4.5%. This clonotype turned up a few times. Its antigen is still unknown. The V gene end was trimmed by 6 bases and the J gene end by 3 bases; junction bases not matched to a gene: 1. CDR1 DFQATT and CDR2 SNEGSKA come from the germline V gene (reference sequence). The CDR3 is 12 residues long. General study results and limits: TRBV5-6, TRBV5-1 and TRBV20-1 belonged to a set of a handful of TRBV segments that were more frequent in patients than controls. Multiple sclerosis patients had significantly lower normalized Chao1 diversity than controls.

V usage is TRBV20-1 and J usage is TRBJ2-7, with 11 bases that match TRBD2. This clonotype was obtained from a girl under 18 with multiple sclerosis. The source material was blood. The CDR3 is CSALAGGYEQYF. CDR3 sequence (DNA): TGCAGTGCCCTAGCGGGGGGCTACGAGCAGTACTTC.